The 20 T cell receptor beta chains presented below share a single source sample, sequenced in a study of cytomegalovirus exposure and HLA in healthy donors. 13 Jbeta primers and 60 Vbeta primers were used for the PCR. Libraries were prepared by immunoSEQ multiplex PCR; TCRdb keeps only in-frame clonotypes and omits some of them. This table holds roughly 200,000 clones, around 85% found once. Material for sequencing was PBMCs. The receptors stem from a woman in her forties or fifties in good health and CMV-seronegative.

The CDR3, as DNA: TGTGCCAGCAGCTTGGCCTTCCCCAGGGGCACAGATACGCAGTATTTT. As protein: CASSLAFPRGTDTQYF. The V call is TRBV5-5, the J call TRBJ2-3, with D tentatively TRBD1 (5 bases). V was pared by 0 bases and J by 1 base, with 12 bases between. This CDR3 is 16 amino acids long. The germline V gene encodes CDR1 SGHKS and CDR2 YYEKEE (reference sequence).

In DNA form, the CDR3 reads TGTGCCAGCAGCTTAGCGCGCGGGGGCACAGATACGCAGTATTTT. Amino acid sequence: CASSLARGGTDTQYF. This chain connects TRBV7-9 to TRBJ2-3; possible D gene TRBD2, 6 bases. V gave up 0 bases and J gave up 1 base, with 8 bases separating them. The CDR3 runs 15 residues. Per the germline V gene, CDR1 is SEHNR and CDR2 is FQNEAQ (reference sequence).

V gene TRBV4-3 combines with J gene TRBJ2-7; TRBD1 matches at 7 bases. The V gene end was trimmed by 3 bases and the J gene end by 1 base; junction bases not matched to a gene: 3. This CDR3 has 14 amino acids. The germline V gene encodes CDR1 LGHNA and CDR2 YSLEER. Here the CDR3 DNA reads TGCGCCAGCAGCCAGGACAGGCCTTCCTACGAGCAGTACTTC. Translated: CASSQDRPSYEQYF.

This clone was detected once. The chain uses TRBV6-5 and TRBJ2-7; TRBD1 matches 9 bases. Per the germline V gene, CDR1 is MNHEY and CDR2 is SVGAGI. The V segment lost 6 bases and the J segment 3 bases; nucleotides outside the gene matches: 9. The CDR3 contains 15 residues. CDR3 loop: CASRPDRGGSYEQYF. CDR3 nucleotide sequence: TGTGCCAGCAGACCCGACAGGGGGGGTAGCTACGAGCAGTACTTC.

The genes are TRBV5-1 and TRBJ1-3; a possible D gene is TRBD1 (6 bases). CDR1 and CDR2 from the germline V gene are SGHRS and YFSETQ. The CDR3 totals 14 residues. V shed 2 bases and J shed 2 bases, with 8 bases lying between them. The CDR3 sequence is CASSFGGTGNTIYF. In DNA form, the CDR3 reads TGCGCCAGCAGCTTTGGGGGCACTGGAAACACCATATATTTT.

The chain joins TRBV19 to TRBJ1-5; D may be TRBD1 (6 bases). Germline CDR1 and CDR2: LNHDA and SQIVND (reference sequence). Trimming removed 5 bases at V and 6 bases at J, with 14 bases between. CDR3 length: 14 amino acids. The CDR3: CASSSQGSGQPQHF. The CDR3 bases are TGTGCCAGTAGTTCGCAGGGGTCGGGTCAGCCCCAGCATTTT.

The chain is built from TRBV25-1 and TRBJ2-4; D might be TRBD2 (6 bases). V lost 6 bases, J lost 2 bases, and 11 bases lay in between. CDR3 length: 14 amino acids. CDR1 MGHDK and CDR2 SYGVNS come from the germline V gene. Written as DNA, the CDR3 is TGTGCCAGCAGGAACGCGGGGACCAAAAACATTCAGTACTTC. Its protein is CASRNAGTKNIQYF.

The chain uses TRBV6-5 and TRBJ2-5, with TRBD2 matching over 11 bases. V lost 6 bases, J lost 3 bases, and 9 bases stayed unmatched. The length of the CDR3 is 16 residues. Germline loops: CDR1 MNHEY, CDR2 SVGAGI. The CDR3 loop is CASRYRTSGSEETQYF. In DNA, the CDR3 is TGTGCCAGCAGATACAGGACTAGCGGGTCGGAAGAGACCCAGTACTTC.

The chain carries TRBV6-1 and TRBJ1-1, with D perhaps matching TRBD1 (6 bases). CDR1 is MNHNS and CDR2 is SASEGT in the germline V gene. The CDR3 has 16 residues. V lost 4 bases and J 0 bases, leaving 15 bases between the germline ends. CDR3 sequence (DNA): TGTGCCAGCAGTGGGCCGGACAGACCGATGAACACTGAAGCTTTCTTT. Translated: CASSGPDRPMNTEAFF.

A single count supports this clone. The chain employs TRBV27 and TRBJ1-2; D not certain. The CDR3 is 13 residues long. The V and J ends lost 5 bases and 3 bases respectively, with 10 bases between them. Germline V CDR1 and CDR2: MNHEY, SMNVEV (reference sequence). Here the CDR3 DNA reads TGTGCCAGCAGTCCTAAGCGATACTATGGCTACACCTTC. This encodes CASSPKRYYGYTF.

The chain is built from TRBV5-1 and TRBJ2-1; 14 bases match TRBD2. V was clipped by 4 bases and J by 7 bases; unmatched bases: 4. Germline loops: CDR1 SGHRS, CDR2 YFSETQ. The CDR3 spans 15 residues. CDR3 region: CASSGTSGSRNEQFF. The CDR3 bases are TGCGCCAGCAGCGGGACTAGCGGGAGCCGGAATGAGCAGTTCTTC.

The CDR3 coding sequence is TGTGCCATCGCCGATCGGACTAGCGGGAGAATGTGTGAGCAGTTCTTC. Amino acids: CAIADRTSGRMCEQFF. The chain links TRBV10-3 to TRBJ2-1; 13 bases fit TRBD2. With 8 bases clipped from V and 9 bases from J, the junction kept 13 bases outside the gene matches. Germline CDR1 reads ENHRY; CDR2 reads SYGVKD. This CDR3 has 16 amino acids.

The J gene is TRBJ2-3, the V gene TRBV5-1, with TRBD2 identical over 10 bases. The V gene's germline CDR1 is SGHRS and CDR2 YFSETQ. This CDR3 spans 15 amino acids. V was clipped by 8 bases and J by 5 bases; unmatched bases: 11. This CDR3 is CASATSGRAGDTQYF. The CDR3 nucleotides are TGCGCCAGTGCTACAAGCGGGAGGGCCGGAGATACGCAGTATTTT.

CDR3 in amino acids: CASSLAGVFTDTQYF. The CDR3 DNA is TGTGCCAGCAGCTTAGCAGGGGTTTTCACAGATACGCAGTATTTT. The chain carries TRBV7-8 and TRBJ2-3, with a weak D call TRBD1 (5 bases). Germline V CDR1 and CDR2: SGHVS, FQNEAQ. This CDR3 is 15 amino acids long. Between the trimmed V and J ends, which lost 0 bases and 2 bases, there was a span of 9 bases.

The chain links TRBV27 to TRBJ2-7; 12 nucleotides match TRBD1. CDR1 is MNHEY, CDR2 SMNVEV, per germline (reference sequence). CDR3 length: 16 residues. Trimming removed 4 bases from V and 7 bases from J; junction bases left unmatched: 11. The chain's CDR3 is CASSSAGTGGGWEQYF. The CDR3 DNA reads as TGTGCCAGCAGTTCGGCCGGGACAGGGGGCGGTTGGGAGCAGTACTTC.

The chain carries TRBV5-1 and TRBJ1-1; no clear D gene. The CDR3 sequence is 14 residues long. The germline V gene encodes CDR1 SGHRS and CDR2 YFSETQ. V gave up 2 bases and J gave up 1 base, with 9 bases separating them. The CDR3 coding sequence is TGCGCCAGCAGCTTTGCAGGTGGGAACACTGAAGCTTTCTTT. Translation gives CASSFAGGNTEAFF.

The chain links TRBV6-4 to TRBJ1-5; D is perhaps TRBD1 (5 bases). This CDR3 contains 13 residues. Germline lookup yields CDR1 MRHNA and CDR2 SNTAGT. Between the trimmed V and J ends, which lost 4 bases and 7 bases, there was a span of 11 bases. The CDR3 DNA reads TGTGCCAGCAGTGTCCAGGGAGGGCAGCCCCAGCATTTT. Translation: CASSVQGGQPQHF.

J is TRBJ2-5 and V is TRBV29-1; a possible D gene is TRBD2 (5 bases). CDR3 length: 12 amino acids. Trimming pared 6 bases from V and 3 bases from J, leaving 11 bases between. CDR1 SQVTM and CDR2 ANQGSEA come from the germline V gene. Here the CDR3 DNA reads TGCAGCGTCGTGTTCGGGAAAGAGACCCAGTACTTC. This codes for CSVVFGKETQYF.

The chain links TRBV7-2 to TRBJ1-5, with a possible D match to TRBD1 (5 bases). This CDR3 has 15 amino acids. V dropped 1 base and J dropped 4 bases, with 11 bases sitting between them. CDR1 is SGHTA and CDR2 is FQGNSA in the germline V gene. CDR3 sequence (DNA): TGTGCCAGCAGCTTAGGACGGGGGTGGAATCAGCCCCAGCATTTT. This sequence encodes CASSLGRGWNQPQHF.

The V and J genes are TRBV30 and TRBJ2-5; D possibly corresponds to TRBD1 (5 bases). The DNA end is more similar to TRBJ2-7, so the J call may be wrong. The CDR3 runs to 14 residues. CDR1 is GTSNPN and CDR2 is SVGIG in the germline V gene (reference sequence). The CDR3 DNA reads TGTGCCTGGAGTGGGGGCGCCCGCCCCTACGAGCAGTACTTC. This sequence encodes CAWSGGARPYEQYF.